This passage covers 8 T cell receptor beta chains from one sample sequenced in a study of CD8 T cells in ankylosing spondylitis (dated by TCRdb to the late 2010s). The library was built by means of 5' RACE. The sample was run on an Illumina HiSeq 2500. In TCRdb, the public reads were trimmed at Q25 with fastp and aligned with MiXCR, with productive beta chains retained. Each CDR3 protein appears once, grouped with its most common genes and DNA. The sample table contains about 130,000 distinct CDR3 sequences; only one count was recorded for approximately 9.9% of them. The ten largest clones take up approximately 3.4% of the sample. The sample taken for sequencing was blood, either unsorted or a sorted T cell fraction (not recorded which). These TCRs come from a male donor with ankylosing spondylitis or in good health (not recorded which).

This clonotype was detected ten times or more. The gene calls are TRBV3-1 and TRBJ2-4; possible D gene TRBD2, 6 bases. Germline CDR1 and CDR2: LGHDT and YNNKEL (reference sequence). The V gene lost 1 base and the J gene lost 0 bases, with 16 bases spanning the gap. The CDR3 is 18 residues long. The CDR3 DNA reads as TGTGCCAGCAGCCAAGGAGTTTACGGGGGAGTAGCCAAAAACATTCAGTACTTC. This sequence encodes CASSQGVYGGVAKNIQYF.

On this clonotype itself: Since a much larger clone is just one base distant, this may be a read error. CDR3 DNA sequence: TGTGCCAGCCCACACGAAAACAGTCAGTACTTC. As protein: CASPHENSQYF. The chain is built from TRBV28 and TRBJ2-4; D unclear. Germline CDR1 reads MDHEN; CDR2 reads SYDVKM. CDR3 length equals 11 residues.

As for this clonotype: Being one base from a much bigger clone, this may be a read error. The chain recombines TRBV12-3 or TRBV12-4 with TRBJ2-1; no firm D call. This CDR3 is 11 amino acids long. Trimming left V 5 bases short and J 12 bases short, with 11 bases between. The CDR3 DNA follows: TGTGCCAGCAGTAAGTTGTATGGGCAGTTCTTC. It is translated as CASSKLYGQFF.

The chain carries TRBV6-1 and TRBJ2-1; weak D call: TRBD1 (7 bases). V was cut by 7 bases and J by 4 bases, with 17 bases left in between. From germline, CDR1 is MNHNS and CDR2 SASEGT. The CDR3 is 15 residues long. The CDR3 sequence: CASTQTGRMYNEQFF. The CDR3 nucleotides read TGTGCCAGCACCCAGACAGGGAGGATGTACAATGAGCAGTTCTTC.

This clonotype has ten or more counts. This rearrangement joins TRBV7-3 to TRBJ2-1; no definite D call. Germline CDR1 and CDR2: SGHTA and FQGTGA. V dropped 4 bases and J dropped 4 bases, with 8 bases sitting between them. The CDR3 totals 13 residues. The CDR3 spells CASSYDKYNEQFF. DNA of the CDR3: TGTGCCAGCAGCTATGACAAGTACAATGAGCAGTTCTTC.

The table lists this clonotype with many counts. The rearrangement joins TRBV28 to TRBJ2-3, with D tentatively TRBD1 or TRBD2 (5 bases each). The germline CDR1 and CDR2 sequences are MDHEN and SYDVKM. V shed 2 bases and J shed 3 bases, with 15 bases lying between them. This CDR3 region has 16 residues. For the CDR3, the DNA is TGTGCCAGCAGTTTAGCCGGGACCAGAGAAACAGATACGCAGTATTTT. Protein sequence: CASSLAGTRETDTQYF.

This clonotype was observed a handful of times. The rearrangement joins TRBV7-2 to TRBJ2-3, with D unclear. The CDR3 is made up of 15 amino acids. V was clipped by 0 bases and J by 2 bases, with 9 bases between them. Germline lookup yields CDR1 SGHTA and CDR2 FQGNSA. CDR3 nucleotides: TGTGCCAGCAGCTTAGCTGGCTCCTACACAGATACGCAGTATTTT. Translated, it gives CASSLAGSYTDTQYF.

This clonotype was observed a handful of times. This chain links TRBV10-3 with TRBJ1-1; D not resolved. This CDR3 region has 13 residues. Germline V gene data show CDR1 as ENHRY and CDR2 as SYGVKD. Trimming pared 2 bases from V and 1 base from J, leaving 5 bases between. The CDR3 protein is CAISENRNTEAFF. The CDR3 coding sequence is TGTGCCATCAGTGAGAACCGGAACACTGAAGCTTTCTTT.